This TCR beta chain appears in the sequencing data of a study of blood T cell repertoires in COVID-19. Study-level background: The United States, Italy and Spain supplied acute and convalescent COVID-19 samples.

After removal of 1 base from V and 3 bases from J, the junction contained 5 bases not matched to a gene. The CDR3 sequence is 15 residues long. CDR1 and CDR2 (germline): LNHDA, SQIVND (reference sequence). TCRdb's copy holds only in-frame clones and misses some; the assay was immunoSEQ multiplex PCR. Found here are a few hundred thousand clones, around 90% of them singletons; the top ten hold around 4.5%. Residents of 24 US areas, aged about 18 to 100 years, made up the participants. This TCR was recovered from a woman between 18 and 30 years old with acute COVID-19. The sequenced material came from PBMCs or T cells enriched from blood (not recorded which). The chain uses TRBV19 and TRBJ2-7, with 8 bases aligning to TRBD1. This chain's CDR3 is CASSIGTGTGYEQYF. The DNA of the CDR3 is TGTGCCAGTAGTATAGGAACCGGGACAGGCTACGAGCAGTACTTC.